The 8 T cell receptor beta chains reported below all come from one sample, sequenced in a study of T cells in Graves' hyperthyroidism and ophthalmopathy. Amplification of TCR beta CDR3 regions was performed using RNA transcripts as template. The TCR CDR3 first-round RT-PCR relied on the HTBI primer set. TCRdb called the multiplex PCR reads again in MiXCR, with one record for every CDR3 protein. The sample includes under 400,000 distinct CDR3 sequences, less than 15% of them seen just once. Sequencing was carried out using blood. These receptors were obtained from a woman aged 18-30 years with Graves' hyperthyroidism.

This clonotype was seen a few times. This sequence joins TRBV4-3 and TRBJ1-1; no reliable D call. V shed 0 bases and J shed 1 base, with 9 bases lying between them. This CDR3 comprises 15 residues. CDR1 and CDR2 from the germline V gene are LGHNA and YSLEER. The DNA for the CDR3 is TGCGCCAGCAGCCAAGATTATGGTACGAACACTGAAGCTTTCTTT. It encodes CASSQDYGTNTEAFF.

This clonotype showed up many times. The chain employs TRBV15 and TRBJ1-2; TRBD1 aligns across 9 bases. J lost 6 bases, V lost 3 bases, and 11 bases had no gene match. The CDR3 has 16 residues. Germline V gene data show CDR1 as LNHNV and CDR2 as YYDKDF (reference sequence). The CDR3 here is CATSRKGTGNLDGYTF. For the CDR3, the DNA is TGTGCCACCAGCAGGAAAGGGACAGGGAATTTGGATGGCTACACCTTC. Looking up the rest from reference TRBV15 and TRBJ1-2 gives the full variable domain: DAMVIQNPRYQVTQFGKPVTLSCSQTLNHNVMYWYQQKSSQAPKLLFHYYDKDFNNEADTPDNFQSRRPNTSFCFLDIRSPGLGDTAMYLCATSRKGTGNLDGYTFGSGTRLTVV.

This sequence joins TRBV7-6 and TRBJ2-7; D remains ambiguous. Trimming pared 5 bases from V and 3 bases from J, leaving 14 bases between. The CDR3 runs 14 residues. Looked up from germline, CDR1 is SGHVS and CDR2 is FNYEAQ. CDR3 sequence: CASSPFYGDYEQYF. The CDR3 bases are TGTGCCAGCAGCCCGTTTTATGGAGACTACGAGCAGTACTTC.

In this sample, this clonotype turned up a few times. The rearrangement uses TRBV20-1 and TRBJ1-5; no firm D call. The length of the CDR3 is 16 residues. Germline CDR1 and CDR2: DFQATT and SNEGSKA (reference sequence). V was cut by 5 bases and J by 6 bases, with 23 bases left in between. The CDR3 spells CSAGGLQRQTGQPQHF. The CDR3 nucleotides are TGCAGTGCTGGCGGTCTACAGCGTCAAACGGGTCAGCCCCAGCATTTT.

CDR3 in DNA: TGTGCCAGCAGCAACCGGGACAGGGCCTACAATGAGCAGTTCTTC. Translation gives CASSNRDRAYNEQFF. The chain links TRBV11-1 to TRBJ2-1; 9 bases agree with TRBD1. This CDR3 region has 15 residues. J was trimmed by 2 bases and V by 5 bases; bases with no gene match: 4. Germline CDR1 reads SGHAT; CDR2 reads FQDESV (reference sequence).

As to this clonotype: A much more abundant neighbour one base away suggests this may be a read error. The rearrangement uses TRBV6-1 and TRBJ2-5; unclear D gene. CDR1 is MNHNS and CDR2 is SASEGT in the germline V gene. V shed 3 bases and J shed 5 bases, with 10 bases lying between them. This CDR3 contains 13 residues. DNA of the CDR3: TGTGCCAGCAGTGATAGTCACCGGGAGACCCAGTACTTC. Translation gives CASSDSHRETQYF.

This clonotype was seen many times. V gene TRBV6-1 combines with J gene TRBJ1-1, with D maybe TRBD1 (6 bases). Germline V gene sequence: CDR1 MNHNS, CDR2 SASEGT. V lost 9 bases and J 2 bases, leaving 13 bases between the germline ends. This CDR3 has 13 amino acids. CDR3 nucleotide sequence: TGTGCCAGTACTCGGGACACCAACACTGAAGCTTTCTTT. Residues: CASTRDTNTEAFF.

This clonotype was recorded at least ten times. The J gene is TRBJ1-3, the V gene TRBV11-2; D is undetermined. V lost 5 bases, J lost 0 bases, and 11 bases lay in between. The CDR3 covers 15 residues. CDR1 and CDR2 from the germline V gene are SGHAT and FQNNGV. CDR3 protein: CASSPLWGSGNTIYF. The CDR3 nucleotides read TGTGCCAGCAGCCCCTTGTGGGGCTCTGGAAACACCATATATTTT.